The 16 T cell receptor beta chains below come from one sample, sequenced in a study of cytotoxic CD8 clonotypes in ibrutinib-treated CLL. Produced via immunoSEQ multiplex PCR; TCRdb's table is partial and in-frame only. The table lists over 65,000 clones, about 76% of them singletons. The input for sequencing was PBMCs, taken after 12 months of ibrutinib treatment. These receptors were taken from a human donor with chronic lymphocytic leukemia.

V usage is TRBV6-5 and J usage is TRBJ2-5; 10 bases line up with TRBD2. The CDR3 runs 15 residues. Per the germline V gene, CDR1 is MNHEY and CDR2 is SVGAGI. Trimming cost V 6 bases and J 2 bases; bases outside gene matches: 6. The CDR3 bases are TGTGCCAGCAGACCCCTAGCGGGGGCTCAAGAGACCCAGTACTTC. Protein: CASRPLAGAQETQYF.

The chain is built from TRBV5-6 and TRBJ2-7; D is unresolved. This CDR3 is 11 amino acids long. V gave up 3 bases and J gave up 3 bases, with 4 bases separating them. The germline gives CDR1 SGHDT, CDR2 YYEEEE. The CDR3 sequence is CASSYNYEQYF. CDR3 DNA sequence: TGTGCCAGCAGCTACAACTACGAGCAGTACTTC.

The chain uses TRBV7-3 and TRBJ1-2; D call uncertain. The CDR3 extends over 13 amino acids. Per germline, CDR1 SGHTA and CDR2 FQGTGA. V dropped 0 bases and J dropped 0 bases, with 2 bases sitting between them. The DNA of the CDR3 is TGTGCCAGCAGCTTAACGGCTAACTATGGCTACACCTTC. The encoded protein is CASSLTANYGYTF.

V usage is TRBV7-3 and J usage is TRBJ2-5; no clear D gene. Germline V gene sequence: CDR1 SGHTA, CDR2 FQGTGA. V shed 5 bases and J shed 4 bases, with 11 bases lying between them. The CDR3 sequence is 13 residues long. The CDR3 protein is CASSRVVGETQYF. The DNA of the CDR3 is TGTGCCAGCAGCCGGGTCGTGGGAGAGACCCAGTACTTC.

The CDR3 reads CASSPTGYEQYF. CDR3 sequence (DNA): TGTGCCAGCAGCCCGACAGGGTACGAGCAGTACTTC. The chain carries TRBV7-3 and TRBJ2-7, with TRBD1 identical over 7 bases. J lost 4 bases, V lost 5 bases, and 2 bases had no gene match. Germline V gene data show CDR1 as SGHTA and CDR2 as FQGTGA. The CDR3 is 12 residues long.

The chain recombines TRBV7-3 with TRBJ2-6; D unclear. Germline lookup yields CDR1 SGHTA and CDR2 FQGTGA. This CDR3 is built from 15 residues. V dropped 5 bases and J dropped 2 bases, with 10 bases sitting between them. DNA of the CDR3: TGTGCCAGCAGCCTCGGGCTCCCTGGGGCCAACGTCCTGACTTTC. Its translation is CASSLGLPGANVLTF.

This rearrangement joins TRBV7-9 to TRBJ2-5, with D unclear. Germline CDR1 is SEHNR and CDR2 is FQNEAQ (reference sequence). Trimming shortened V by 0 bases and J by 2 bases, and 7 bases separated the two germline ends. This CDR3 comprises 14 residues. CDR3 in amino acids: CASSLALGQETQYF. Here the CDR3 DNA reads TGTGCCAGCAGCTTAGCGTTGGGACAAGAGACCCAGTACTTC.

This clone was observed a handful of times. V and J are TRBV11-2 and TRBJ2-5, with D possibly called TRBD1 or TRBD2 (5 bases each). The V and J ends lost 1 base and 5 bases respectively, with 14 bases between them. Germline V gene lookup returns CDR1 SGHAT and CDR2 FQNNGV. The CDR3 runs 15 residues. The CDR3 DNA sequence: TGTGCCAGCAGCTTAGGTGGGACCCGCGGGGAGACCCAGTACTTC. Translated, it gives CASSLGGTRGETQYF.

This rearrangement joins TRBV7-6 to TRBJ2-3; D tentatively reads TRBD1 or TRBD2 (5 bases each). The CDR3 runs 17 residues. Germline V gives CDR1 SGHVS, CDR2 FNYEAQ. Trimming left V 0 bases short and J 3 bases short, with 16 bases between. DNA for the CDR3: TGTGCCAGCAGCTTAGCGCCCGGGGCAGGAAATACAGATACGCAGTATTTT. Its translation: CASSLAPGAGNTDTQYF.

This chain connects TRBV5-5 to TRBJ1-4; D is uncertain. V was clipped by 1 base and J by 0 bases, with 7 bases between them. Germline lookup yields CDR1 SGHKS and CDR2 YYEKEE (reference sequence). The CDR3 contains 15 residues. CDR3 sequence: CASSLLAATNEKLFF. In DNA, the CDR3 is TGTGCCAGCAGCTTGCTGGCAGCAACTAATGAAAAACTGTTTTTT.

The chain joins TRBV6-5 to TRBJ2-2; D is uncertain. V lost 2 bases and J 8 bases, leaving 12 bases between the germline ends. This CDR3 spans 14 amino acids. CDR1 and CDR2 from the germline V gene are MNHEY and SVGAGI. The CDR3 sequence: CASSYHGSSGELFF. CDR3 nucleotides: TGTGCCAGCAGTTACCACGGTTCGTCGGGGGAGCTGTTTTTT.

The chain carries TRBV2 and TRBJ2-5; TRBD1 aligns across 7 bases. This CDR3 is built from 15 residues. CDR1 is SNHLY and CDR2 is FYNNEI in the germline V gene. V lost 5 bases and J lost 5; bases outside the gene matches: 11. CDR3 sequence reads: CASSPRQGHGETQYF. For the CDR3, the DNA is TGTGCCAGCAGTCCACGACAGGGCCATGGGGAGACCCAGTACTTC.

The rearrangement uses TRBV6-6 and TRBJ2-5; unclear D gene. The CDR3 is 14 residues long. Germline CDR1 reads MNHNY; CDR2 reads SVGAGI (reference sequence). V was shortened by 6 bases and J by 5 bases, with 16 bases between the two germline ends. The CDR3 loop is CASSDRRWWETQYF. As DNA, the CDR3 is TGTGCCAGCAGCGACCGACGGTGGTGGGAGACCCAGTACTTC.

V and J are TRBV7-6 and TRBJ2-5; the D is unclear. The germline V gene encodes CDR1 SGHVS and CDR2 FNYEAQ. Trimming left V 1 base short and J 4 bases short, with 10 bases between. The CDR3 is 14 amino acids. CDR3 DNA: TGTGCCAGCAGCTTAGTGGCAGGTGGAGAGACCCAGTACTTC. This gives the protein CASSLVAGGETQYF.

The CDR3: CASSPRTGAPPEQYF. CDR3 sequence (DNA): TGTGCCAGCAGCCCCCGGACAGGGGCCCCCCCCGAGCAGTACTTC. This rearrangement joins TRBV7-9 to TRBJ2-7; TRBD1 aligns across 9 bases. V dropped 5 bases and J dropped 6; count of bases not matched to a gene: 11. Germline loops: CDR1 SEHNR, CDR2 FQNEAQ (reference sequence). The CDR3 is 15 residues long. Combining the CDR3 with reference TRBV7-9 and TRBJ2-7 gives the whole variable domain DTGVSQNPRHKITKRGQNVTFRCDPISEHNRLYWYRQTLGQGPEFLTYFQNEAQLEKSRLLSDRFSAERPKGSFSTLEIQRTEQGDSAMYLCASSPRTGAPPEQYFGPGTRLTVT.

The chain joins TRBV6-1 to TRBJ2-3; possibly TRBD1 for D (5 bases). Germline CDR1 is MNHNS and CDR2 is SASEGT. With 3 bases removed from V and 0 bases from J, the gap between germline ends came to 13 bases. CDR3 length: 16 residues. This CDR3 reads CASSDFVGASTDTQYF. CDR3 nucleotide sequence: TGTGCCAGCAGTGATTTTGTTGGGGCGAGCACAGATACGCAGTATTTT.